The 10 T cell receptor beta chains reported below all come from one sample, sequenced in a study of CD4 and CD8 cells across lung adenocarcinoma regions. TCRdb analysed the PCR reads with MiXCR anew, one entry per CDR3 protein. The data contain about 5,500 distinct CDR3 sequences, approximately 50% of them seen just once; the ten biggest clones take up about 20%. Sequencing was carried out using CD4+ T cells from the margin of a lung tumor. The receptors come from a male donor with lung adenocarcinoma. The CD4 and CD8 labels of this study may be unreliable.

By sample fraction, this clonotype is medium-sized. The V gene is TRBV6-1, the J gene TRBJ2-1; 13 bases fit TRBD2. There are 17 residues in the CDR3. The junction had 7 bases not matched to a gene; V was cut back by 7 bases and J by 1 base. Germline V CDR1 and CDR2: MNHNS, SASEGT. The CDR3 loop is CASMGGTSGISYNEQFF. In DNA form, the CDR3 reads TGTGCCAGCATGGGCGGGACTAGCGGGATATCCTACAATGAGCAGTTCTTC.

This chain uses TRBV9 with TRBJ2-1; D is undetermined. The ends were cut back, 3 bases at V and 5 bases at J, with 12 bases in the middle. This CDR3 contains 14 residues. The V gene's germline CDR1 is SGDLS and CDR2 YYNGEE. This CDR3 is CASSAFSRDNEQFF. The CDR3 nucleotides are TGTGCCAGCAGCGCGTTCTCCCGGGACAATGAGCAGTTCTTC.

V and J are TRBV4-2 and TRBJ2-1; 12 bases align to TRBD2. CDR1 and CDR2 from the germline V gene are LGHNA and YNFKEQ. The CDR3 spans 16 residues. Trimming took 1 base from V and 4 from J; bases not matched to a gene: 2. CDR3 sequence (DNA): TGTGCCAGCAGCCAAGCTAGCGGGAGGGCATACAATGAGCAGTTCTTC. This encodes CASSQASGRAYNEQFF.

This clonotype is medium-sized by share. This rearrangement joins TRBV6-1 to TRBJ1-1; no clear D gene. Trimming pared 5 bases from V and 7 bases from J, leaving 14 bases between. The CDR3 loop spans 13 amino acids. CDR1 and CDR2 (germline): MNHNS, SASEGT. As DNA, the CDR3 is TGTGCCAGCAGTCCCTTCGTTGTTGGTGAAGCTTTCTTT. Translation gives CASSPFVVGEAFF.

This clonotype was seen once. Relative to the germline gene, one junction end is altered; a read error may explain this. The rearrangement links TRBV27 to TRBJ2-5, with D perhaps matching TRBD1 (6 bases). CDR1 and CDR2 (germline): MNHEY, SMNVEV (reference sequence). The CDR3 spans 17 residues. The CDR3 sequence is CASSAGRGGCEPETQYF. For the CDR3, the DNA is TGTGCCAGCAGTGCGGGCCGAGGGGGTTGTGAGCCAGAGACCCAGTATTTC.

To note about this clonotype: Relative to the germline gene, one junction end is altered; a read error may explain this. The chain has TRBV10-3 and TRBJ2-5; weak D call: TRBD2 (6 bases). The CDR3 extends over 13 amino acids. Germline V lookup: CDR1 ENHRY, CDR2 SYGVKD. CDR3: CAISDREPDTQYF. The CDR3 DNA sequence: TGTGCGATCAGTGACCGGGAGCCAGATACGCAGTACTTC.

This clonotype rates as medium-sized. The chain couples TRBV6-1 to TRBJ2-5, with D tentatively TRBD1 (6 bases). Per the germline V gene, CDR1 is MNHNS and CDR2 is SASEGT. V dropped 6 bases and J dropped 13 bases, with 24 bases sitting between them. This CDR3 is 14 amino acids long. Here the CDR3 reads CASSRDDRSFLRYF. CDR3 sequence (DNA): TGTGCCAGCAGCAGGGATGACAGGTCGTTCCTGCGGTACTTC.

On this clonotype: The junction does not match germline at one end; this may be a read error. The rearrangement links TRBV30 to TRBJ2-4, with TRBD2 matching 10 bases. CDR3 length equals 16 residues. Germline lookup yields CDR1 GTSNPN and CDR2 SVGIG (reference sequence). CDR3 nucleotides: TGTGCCTGTAACCCACTAGCGGGACGAGCCACAAATACGCAGTACTTT. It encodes CACNPLAGRATNTQYF.

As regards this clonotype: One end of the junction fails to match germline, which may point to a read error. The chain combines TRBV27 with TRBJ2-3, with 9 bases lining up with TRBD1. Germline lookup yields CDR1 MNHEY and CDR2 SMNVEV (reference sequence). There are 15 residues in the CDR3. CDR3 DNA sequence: TGTGCCAGCAGTCTTTGGACAGGGGCCACAGAGACGCAGTATTTT. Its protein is CASSLWTGATETQYF.

CDR3 protein: CASSFSSAYIQETQYF. CDR3 bases: TGTGCCAGCAGCTTTAGCTCCGCCTATATACAAGAGACCCAGTACTTC. The rearrangement joins TRBV7-8 to TRBJ2-5, with D unresolved. The length of the CDR3 is 16 residues. Deletions cut 3 bases from V and 2 bases from J, with 16 bases between. Germline V gene lookup returns CDR1 SGHVS and CDR2 FQNEAQ.